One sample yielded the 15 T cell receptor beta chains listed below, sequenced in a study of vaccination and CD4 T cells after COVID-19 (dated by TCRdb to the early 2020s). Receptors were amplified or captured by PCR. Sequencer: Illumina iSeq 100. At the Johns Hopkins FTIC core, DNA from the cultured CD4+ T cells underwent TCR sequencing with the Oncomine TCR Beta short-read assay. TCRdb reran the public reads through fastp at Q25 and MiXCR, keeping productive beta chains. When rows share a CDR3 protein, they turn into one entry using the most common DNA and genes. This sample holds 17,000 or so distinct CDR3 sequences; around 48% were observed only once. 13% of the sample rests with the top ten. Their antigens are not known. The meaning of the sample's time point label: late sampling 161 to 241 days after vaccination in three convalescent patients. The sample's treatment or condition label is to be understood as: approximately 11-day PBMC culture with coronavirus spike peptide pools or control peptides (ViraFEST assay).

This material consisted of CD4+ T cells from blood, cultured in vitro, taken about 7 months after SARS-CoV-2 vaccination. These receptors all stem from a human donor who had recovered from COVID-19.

The CDR3 nucleotides read TGCAGTGCGGCGGGCGCCGCCAATCAGCCCCAGCATTTT. Translating it yields CSAAGAANQPQHF. The V and J genes are TRBV20-1 and TRBJ1-5, with unresolved D. Trimming stripped 6 bases from V and 3 bases from J, with 12 bases between. This CDR3 contains 13 residues. Germline assignment: CDR1 DFQATT and CDR2 SNEGSKA (reference sequence).

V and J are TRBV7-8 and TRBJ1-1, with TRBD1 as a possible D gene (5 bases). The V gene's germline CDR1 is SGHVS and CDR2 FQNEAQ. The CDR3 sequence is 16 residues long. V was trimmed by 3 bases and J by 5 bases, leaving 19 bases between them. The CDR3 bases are TGTGCCAGCAGCTTTACGAGGGGCAGTGGGAAAACTGAAGCTTTCTTT. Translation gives CASSFTRGSGKTEAFF.

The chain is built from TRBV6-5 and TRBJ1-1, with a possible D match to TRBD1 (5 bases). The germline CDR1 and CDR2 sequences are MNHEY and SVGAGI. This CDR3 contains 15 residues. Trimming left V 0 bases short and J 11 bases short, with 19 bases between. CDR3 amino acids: CASSYSTGLGTPAFF. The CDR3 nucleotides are TGTGCCAGCAGTTACTCGACGGGTCTGGGGACCCCGGCTTTCTTT.

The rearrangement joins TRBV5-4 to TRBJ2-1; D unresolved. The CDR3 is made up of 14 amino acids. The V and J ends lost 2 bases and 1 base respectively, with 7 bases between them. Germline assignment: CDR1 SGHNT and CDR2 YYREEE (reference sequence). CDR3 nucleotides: TGTGCCAGCAGCTTCCCGTTGTCCTACAATGAGCAGTTCTTC. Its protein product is CASSFPLSYNEQFF.

The CDR3 spells CASSPVQGIESPLHF. The CDR3 DNA is TGTGCCAGCAGCCCGGTACAGGGGATTGAATCACCCCTCCACTTT. The J gene is TRBJ1-6, the V gene TRBV5-4; 7 bases fit TRBD1. The ends lost 4 bases at V and 10 bases at J; junction bases unmatched: 11. CDR3 length: 15 residues. Per the germline V gene, CDR1 is SGHNT and CDR2 is YYREEE (reference sequence). Together with reference TRBV5-4 and TRBJ1-6, the CDR3 gives the full variable domain: ETGVTQSPTHLIKTRGQQVTLRCSSQSGHNTVSWYQQALGQGPQFIFQYYREEENGRGNFPPRFSGLQFPNYSSELNVNALELDDSALYLCASSPVQGIESPLHFGNGTRLTVT.

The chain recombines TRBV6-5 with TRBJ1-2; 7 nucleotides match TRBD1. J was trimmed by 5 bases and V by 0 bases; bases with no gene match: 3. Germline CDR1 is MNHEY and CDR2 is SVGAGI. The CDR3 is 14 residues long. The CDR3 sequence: CASSYSDRVYGYTF. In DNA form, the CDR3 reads TGTGCCAGCAGTTACTCTGACAGGGTGTATGGCTACACCTTC.

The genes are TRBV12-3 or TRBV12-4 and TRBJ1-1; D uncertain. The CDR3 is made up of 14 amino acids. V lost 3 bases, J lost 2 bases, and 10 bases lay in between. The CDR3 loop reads CASSLWAGNTEAFF. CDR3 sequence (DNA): TGTGCCAGCAGTTTGTGGGCAGGCAACACTGAAGCTTTCTTT.

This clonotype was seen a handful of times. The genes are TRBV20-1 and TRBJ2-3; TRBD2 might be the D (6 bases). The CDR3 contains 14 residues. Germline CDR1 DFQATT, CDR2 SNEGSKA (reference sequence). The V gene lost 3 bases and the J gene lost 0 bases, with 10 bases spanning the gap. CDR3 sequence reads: CSARAGRSTDTQYF. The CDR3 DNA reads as TGCAGTGCTAGGGCAGGGAGGAGCACAGATACGCAGTATTTT.

CDR3 protein: CASSFSLSGRGYYEQYF. Here the CDR3 DNA reads TGTGCCAGCAGCTTCTCATTAAGCGGGAGGGGCTACTACGAGCAGTACTTC. The gene calls are TRBV7-2 and TRBJ2-7; TRBD2 matches at 10 bases. Germline assignment: CDR1 SGHTA and CDR2 FQGNSA. CDR3 length equals 17 residues. V gave up 3 bases and J gave up 3 bases; unmatched junction bases: 11.

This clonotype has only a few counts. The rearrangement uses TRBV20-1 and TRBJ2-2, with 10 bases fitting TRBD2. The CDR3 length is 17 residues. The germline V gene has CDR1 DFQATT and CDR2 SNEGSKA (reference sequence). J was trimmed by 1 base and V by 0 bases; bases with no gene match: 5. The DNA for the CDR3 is TGCAGTGCTAGAGATCCTCTAGCGGGGGAGAACACCGGGGAGCTGTTTTTT. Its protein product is CSARDPLAGENTGELFF.

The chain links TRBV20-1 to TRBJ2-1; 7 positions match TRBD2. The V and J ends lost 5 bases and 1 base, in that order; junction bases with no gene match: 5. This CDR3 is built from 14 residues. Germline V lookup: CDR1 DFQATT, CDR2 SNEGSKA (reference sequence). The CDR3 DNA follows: TGCAGTGCTCAACTAGCGAGGTCCTACAATGAGCAGTTCTTC. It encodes CSAQLARSYNEQFF.

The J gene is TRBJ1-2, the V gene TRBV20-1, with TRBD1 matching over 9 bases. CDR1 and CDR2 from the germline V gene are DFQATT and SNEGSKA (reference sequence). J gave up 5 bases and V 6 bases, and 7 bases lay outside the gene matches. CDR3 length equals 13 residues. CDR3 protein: CSALQGAGYGYTF. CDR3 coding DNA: TGCAGTGCGTTACAGGGGGCTGGGTATGGCTACACCTTC.

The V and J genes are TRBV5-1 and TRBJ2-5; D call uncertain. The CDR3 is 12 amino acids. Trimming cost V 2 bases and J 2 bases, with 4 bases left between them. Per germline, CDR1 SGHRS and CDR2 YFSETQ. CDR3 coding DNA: TGCGCCAGCAGCTTAGAACAAGAGACCCAGTACTTC. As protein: CASSLEQETQYF.

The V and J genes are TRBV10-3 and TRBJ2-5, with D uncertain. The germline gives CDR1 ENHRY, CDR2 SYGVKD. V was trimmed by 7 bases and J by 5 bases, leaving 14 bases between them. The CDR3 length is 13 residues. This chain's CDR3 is CAITRSMGETQYF. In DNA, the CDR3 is TGTGCCATCACCCGATCCATGGGGGAGACCCAGTACTTC.

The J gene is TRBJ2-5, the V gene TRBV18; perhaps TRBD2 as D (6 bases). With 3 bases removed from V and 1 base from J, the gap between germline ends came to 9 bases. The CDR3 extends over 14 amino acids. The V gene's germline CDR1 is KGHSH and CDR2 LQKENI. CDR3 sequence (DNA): TGTGCCAGCTCACCCCAGGGAGGCCAAGAGACCCAGTACTTC. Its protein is CASSPQGGQETQYF.